One sample yielded the 26 T cell receptor beta chains listed below, sequenced in a study of vaccination effects on CD4 cells after COVID-19. These TCRs' antigens remain unknown. Before any sequencing was done, the ViraFEST assay used viral peptide pools to expand antigen-specific CD4+ T cells. Researchers isolated CD4+ T cells once roughly nine days of culture had elapsed. This person's SARS-CoV-2 infection, confirmed by PCR, occurred between March and December 2020. The protocol was immunoSEQ multiplex PCR, while the TCRdb copy is restricted to in-frame clones and leaves out a portion. The sample shows some 40,000 clones, approximately 70% of them seen only once. The source was CD4+ T cells from PBMCs cultured with a peptide pool, collected before COVID-19 vaccination. These receptors were collected from a human donor who had a prior SARS-CoV-2 infection.

The rearrangement uses TRBV5-4 and TRBJ2-1; D is undetermined. The CDR3 spans 15 residues. The V gene's germline CDR1 is SGHNT and CDR2 YYREEE (reference sequence). V was cut by 1 base and J by 0 bases, with 8 bases left in between. The CDR3: CASSLTVSSYNEQFF. CDR3 sequence (DNA): TGTGCCAGCAGCTTGACGGTTAGCTCCTACAATGAGCAGTTCTTC.

The chain combines TRBV5-1 with TRBJ2-5, with 11 bases aligning to TRBD2. This CDR3 has 15 residues. Germline V CDR1 and CDR2: SGHRS, YFSETQ. V shed 0 bases, J shed 5 bases, and the junction held 3 bases outside the gene matches. The CDR3 protein is CASSLVTSGAETQYF. CDR3 DNA: TGCGCCAGCAGCTTGGTGACTAGCGGGGCCGAGACCCAGTACTTC.

The gene calls are TRBV6-5 and TRBJ2-5; 8 positions agree with TRBD2. The CDR3 spans 14 residues. In germline, CDR1 is MNHEY, CDR2 SVGAGI. V trimming: 7 bases; J trimming: 1 base; junction bases outside the gene matches: 5. The CDR3 DNA sequence: TGTGCCAGCAATGTAACTAGCGGCCAAGAGACCCAGTACTTC. Translation: CASNVTSGQETQYF.

The gene calls are TRBV6-5 and TRBJ2-1, with TRBD2 matching over 9 bases. The CDR3 extends over 15 amino acids. The germline CDR1 and CDR2 sequences are MNHEY and SVGAGI. The trim removed 6 bases at V and 8 bases at J, leaving 11 bases unmatched. The chain's CDR3 is CASRVTSGSGDEQFF. The DNA of the CDR3 is TGTGCCAGCAGAGTTACTAGCGGGTCCGGCGATGAGCAGTTCTTC.

The chain recombines TRBV11-2 with TRBJ2-3; 12 bases are a match to TRBD2. The V and J ends lost 3 bases and 4 bases, in that order; junction bases with no gene match: 11. CDR1 is SGHAT and CDR2 is FQNNGV in the germline V gene. This CDR3 region has 18 residues. The CDR3 DNA reads TGTGCCAGCAGCTTCGGCCTAGCGGGGGGGATTCGCCCAGATACGCAGTATTTT. Translation gives CASSFGLAGGIRPDTQYF. Using reference TRBV11-2 and TRBJ2-3 for the parts outside the CDR3, the full variable domain is EAGVAQSPRYKIIEKRQSVAFWCNPISGHATLYWYQQILGQGPKLLIQFQNNGVVDDSQLPKDRFSAERLKGVDSTLKIQPAKLEDSAVYLCASSFGLAGGIRPDTQYFGPGTRLTVL.

The sample holds a few counts of this clone. The chain recombines TRBV2 with TRBJ1-1; a possible D gene is TRBD1 (5 bases). The CDR3 covers 12 residues. Germline assignment: CDR1 SNHLY and CDR2 FYNNEI. V was shortened by 6 bases and J by 4 bases, with 9 bases between the two germline ends. For the CDR3, the DNA is TGTGCCAGCAGGGGGGAGGGCACTGAAGCTTTCTTT. Protein: CASRGEGTEAFF.

The V call is TRBV7-2, the J call TRBJ1-1; D unresolved. Germline-derived CDR1 and CDR2 are SGHTA and FQGNSA. V shed 1 base and J shed 5 bases, with 8 bases lying between them. CDR3 length: 13 amino acids. The CDR3 sequence: CASSLVSGTEAFF. The CDR3 nucleotides are TGTGCCAGCAGCTTAGTATCTGGAACTGAAGCTTTCTTT. The complete variable domain, with remaining parts taken from reference TRBV7-2 and TRBJ1-1, reads GAGVSQSPSNKVTEKGKDVELRCDPISGHTALYWYRQSLGQGLEFLIYFQGNSAPDKSGLPSDRFSAERTGGSVSTLTIQRTQQEDSAVYLCASSLVSGTEAFFGQGTRLTVV.

The J gene is TRBJ1-2, the V gene TRBV6-1, with D perhaps matching TRBD1 (5 bases). The CDR3 loop spans 14 amino acids. CDR1 and CDR2 (germline): MNHNS, SASEGT. V shed 1 base and J shed 5 bases, with 11 bases lying between them. CDR3 nucleotides: TGTGCCAGCAGTGAAGTCGGGGGGGGGTATGGCTACACCTTC. As protein: CASSEVGGGYGYTF.

This chain links TRBV7-8 with TRBJ2-7, with 9 bases aligning to TRBD1. CDR3 size: 13 residues. Looked up from germline, CDR1 is SGHVS and CDR2 is FQNEAQ. J was trimmed by 7 bases and V by 5 bases; bases with no gene match: 6. The CDR3 region has the DNA TGTGCCAGCAGCAAGGGACAGGGTGGGGAGCAGTACTTC. Translated: CASSKGQGGEQYF.

This clone appeared a single time. The J gene is TRBJ1-4, the V gene TRBV11-2; 10 bases are shared with TRBD1. Germline trimming cut 3 bases from V and 8 bases from J; bases unmatched to any gene: 6. The CDR3 has 15 amino acids. CDR1 and CDR2 (germline): SGHAT, FQNNGV. The CDR3 bases are TGTGCCAGCAGCTTCCGACAGGGGGCGCGCGAAAAACTGTTTTTT. Translating gives CASSFRQGAREKLFF.

J is TRBJ2-5 and V is TRBV3-1 (or the pseudogene TRBV3-2); 15 positions match TRBD2. The V gene's germline CDR1 is LGHDT and CDR2 YNNKEL (reference sequence). Trimming at V came to 4 bases and at J to 5 bases, leaving 8 bases not matched to a gene. The CDR3 consists of 17 residues. The CDR3 DNA follows: TGTGCCAGCAGCCCAGGACTAGCGGGAGGGCCTCGGGAGACCCAGTACTTC. Amino acid sequence: CASSPGLAGGPRETQYF.

The chain is built from TRBV18 and TRBJ2-1, with D possibly being TRBD1 (5 bases). The CDR3 extends over 14 amino acids. The V end lost 0 bases, the J end lost 7 bases, and 10 bases lay between the germline ends. Germline-derived CDR1 and CDR2 are KGHSH and LQKENI. CDR3 nucleotides: TGTGCCAGCTCACCACCTACAGGTCAAAATGAGCAGTTCTTC. Its protein is CASSPPTGQNEQFF.

This chain connects TRBV21-1 to TRBJ2-7; no DNA check was done on the table's D call, TRBD2. TRBV21-1 is a listed pseudogene. The CDR3 runs 13 residues. The CDR3 loop reads CASSNTAPREQYF. The CDR3 coding sequence is TGTGCCAGCAGCAACACCGCACCGCGGGAGCAGTACTTC.

CDR3 protein: CASSELGRGFYEQYF. The DNA of the CDR3 is TGTGCCAGCAGTGAATTAGGCAGGGGGTTCTACGAGCAGTACTTC. This chain joins TRBV25-1 and TRBJ2-7, with TRBD1 identical over 7 bases. Germline V CDR1 and CDR2: MGHDK, SYGVNS. The CDR3 spans 15 residues. Trimming at V came to 1 base and at J to 3 bases, leaving 6 bases not matched to a gene.

V is TRBV6-5 and J is TRBJ1-1, with D perhaps TRBD1 (5 bases). In germline, CDR1 is MNHEY, CDR2 SVGAGI. V was clipped by 7 bases and J by 3 bases, with 15 bases between them. The CDR3 runs 14 residues. The CDR3 coding sequence is TGTGCCAGCACCATCTCCTGGGGGTACACTGAAGCTTTCTTT. The encoded protein is CASTISWGYTEAFF.

This clone was found a few times. The chain employs TRBV7-9 and TRBJ1-3, with 9 bases matching TRBD1. Trimming removed 4 bases from V and 2 bases from J; junction bases left unmatched: 0. From germline, CDR1 is SEHNR and CDR2 FQNEAQ (reference sequence). The CDR3 loop spans 14 amino acids. CDR3 nucleotides: TGTGCCAGCAGCTGGGACAGGGCTGGAAACACCATATATTTT. The encoded protein is CASSWDRAGNTIYF. Full variable domain (remainder filled in from reference TRBV7-9 and TRBJ1-3): DTGVSQNPRHKITKRGQNVTFRCDPISEHNRLYWYRQTLGQGPEFLTYFQNEAQLEKSRLLSDRFSAERPKGSFSTLEIQRTEQGDSAMYLCASSWDRAGNTIYFGEGSWLTVV.

This chain joins TRBV6-2 or TRBV6-3 and TRBJ1-5, with a possible D match to TRBD1 (6 bases). From germline, CDR1 is MNHEY and CDR2 SVGEGT. The V gene lost 0 bases and the J gene lost 3 bases, with 12 bases spanning the gap. The CDR3 has 16 amino acids. CDR3 nucleotide sequence: TGTGCCAGCAGTTACTCGGAATGGGGGGCCAATCAGCCCCAGCATTTT. Translation gives CASSYSEWGANQPQHF.

This clone was seen just once. The rearrangement uses TRBV6-5 and TRBJ2-7, with D possibly matching TRBD1 (6 bases). The CDR3 consists of 12 residues. V lost 2 bases to trimming and J lost 7 bases, with 9 bases between them. Germline lookup yields CDR1 MNHEY and CDR2 SVGAGI. CDR3 nucleotide sequence: TGTGCCAGCAGTTACCTACAGGGAGAGCAGTACTTC. Its protein is CASSYLQGEQYF.

For this clone: A junction boundary mismatches the germline segment, possibly from a read error. V usage is TRBV5-1 and J usage is TRBJ2-5; 7 bases map to TRBD2. In germline, CDR1 is SGHRS, CDR2 YFSETQ. The CDR3 loop spans 16 amino acids. In nucleotides, the CDR3 is TGCGCCAGCAGCCCCGGGGGGAGAGGAGGGGAAGAGCCCCAGTACTTC. It translates to CASSPGGRGGEEPQYF.

The chain carries TRBV15 and TRBJ1-5, with a tentative D call TRBD1 (6 bases). This CDR3 has 17 amino acids. Germline loops: CDR1 LNHNV, CDR2 YYDKDF (reference sequence). Trimming pared 5 bases from V and 5 bases from J, leaving 22 bases between. The DNA of the CDR3 is TGTGCCACCAGCGGCGGAGGGGGGCAGGTCTCGCATCAGCCCCAGCATTTT. Its protein is CATSGGGGQVSHQPQHF.

The chain has TRBV5-8 and TRBJ1-1; 10 bases line up with TRBD1. Germline CDR1 SGHTS, CDR2 YDEGEE. The length of the CDR3 is 15 residues. The ends lost 1 base at V and 4 bases at J; junction bases unmatched: 4. CDR3 protein: CASSLMTGGVTEAFF. CDR3 nucleotide sequence: TGTGCCAGCAGCTTGATGACAGGGGGCGTCACTGAAGCTTTCTTT.

A single count supports this clone. V gene TRBV5-1 combines with J gene TRBJ1-1, with 9 positions matching TRBD1. Germline trimming cut 7 bases from V and 7 bases from J; bases unmatched to any gene: 11. The CDR3 has 14 amino acids. CDR1 and CDR2 from the germline V gene are SGHRS and YFSETQ. CDR3 loop: CASFPTGGPSEAFF. The CDR3 DNA sequence: TGCGCCAGCTTCCCAACAGGGGGCCCAAGTGAAGCTTTCTTT.

The rearrangement joins TRBV18 to TRBJ2-7; TRBD1 agrees at 7 bases. This CDR3 region has 13 residues. V trimming: 6 bases; J trimming: 1 base; junction bases outside the gene matches: 3. Germline V gives CDR1 KGHSH, CDR2 LQKENI. The DNA of the CDR3 is TGTGCCAGCTCCGACAGGGTGTCCTACGAGCAGTACTTC. It translates to CASSDRVSYEQYF.

V usage is TRBV20-1 and J usage is TRBJ1-2; 9 bases line up with TRBD1. Germline V CDR1 and CDR2: DFQATT, SNEGSKA (reference sequence). This CDR3 region has 13 residues. With V trimmed by 3 bases and J by 7 bases, 6 bases remained unmatched. CDR3 sequence reads: CSASRGQGPGYTF. CDR3 sequence (DNA): TGCAGTGCTAGTAGGGGACAGGGTCCTGGCTACACCTTC.

The chain combines TRBV7-2 with TRBJ1-2; D is undetermined. CDR1 is SGHTA, CDR2 FQGNSA, per germline. Between the trimmed V and J ends, which lost 2 bases and 3 bases, there was a span of 13 bases. This CDR3 has 15 amino acids. The CDR3 here is CASSLSPGSDYGYTF. The CDR3 nucleotides are TGTGCCAGCAGCTTATCTCCAGGTTCGGACTATGGCTACACCTTC.

The chain employs TRBV5-1 and TRBJ1-2, with D uncertain. The CDR3 is made up of 13 amino acids. CDR1 is SGHRS and CDR2 is YFSETQ in the germline V gene. Trimming removed 4 bases from V and 0 bases from J, with 7 bases in between. The CDR3 reads CASSGATNYGYTF. For the CDR3, the DNA is TGCGCCAGCAGCGGAGCTACTAACTATGGCTACACCTTC.